This is a list of T cell receptor beta chains from one sample in a study of cytomegalovirus exposure and HLA in healthy donors. Data came from immunoSEQ multiplex PCR; TCRdb stores just in-frame clones and leaves some out. The sample gives about 210,000 clones, approximately 82% of which show up once; 10% is in the top ten. Sample: PBMCs. These receptor sequences come from a woman aged 50 to 65 in good health and CMV-seropositive. Both conserved end residues are part of each CDR3. D genes are given only for firm matches. Rows may omit the clone size; those that give it use once, few, many or a size class.

V gene	clone size	J gene	D gene	CDR3 protein	CDR3 DNA
TRBV7-6	once	TRBJ1-5	TRBD1	CASRDRGGNQPQHF	TGTGCCAGCAGGGACAGGGGCGGCAATCAGCCCCAGCATTTT
TRBV18	once	TRBJ1-5	NA	CASTETAYSNQPQHF	TGTGCCAGCACCGAGACAGCGTATAGCAATCAGCCCCAGCATTTT
TRBV29-1	NA	TRBJ2-2	NA	CSVEVGVTGELFF	TGCAGCGTTGAGGTCGGGGTCACCGGGGAGCTGTTTTTT
TRBV2	NA	TRBJ2-3	TRBD2	CASSVGGNTQYF	TGTGCCAGCAGTGTGGGGGGGAATACGCAGTATTTT
TRBV19	NA	TRBJ2-3	NA	CASTLQASTDTQYF	TGTGCCAGTACTTTACAGGCTTCCACAGATACGCAGTATTTT
TRBV7-8	NA	TRBJ1-1	NA	CASSGLLTTEAFF	TGTGCCAGCAGCGGACTTTTGACGACTGAAGCTTTCTTT
TRBV11-2	NA	TRBJ2-2	NA	CASSLIAEGTGELFF	TGTGCCAGCAGCTTAATCGCCGAGGGCACCGGGGAGCTGTTTTTT
TRBV7-8	NA	TRBJ1-5	NA	CASSLVSVRARNQPQHF	TGTGCCAGCAGCTTAGTCAGCGTGAGGGCGCGCAATCAGCCCCAGCATTTT
TRBV28	NA	TRBJ1-5	NA	CATSNQGRYSNQPQHF	TGTGCCACCTCGAATCAGGGCCGTTATAGCAATCAGCCCCAGCATTTT
TRBV30	NA	TRBJ2-1	TRBD1	CAWSMGQGTHNEQFF	TGTGCCTGGAGTATGGGACAGGGAACCCACAATGAGCAGTTCTTC
TRBV5-8	NA	TRBJ1-4	NA	CASSYQRGYEKLFF	TGTGCCAGCAGCTATCAGAGAGGTTATGAAAAACTGTTTTTT